The sequence of this TCR beta chain was determined in a study of T cells after yellow fever vaccination. This clonotype has at least ten counts. TCRdb processed the 5' RACE reads anew with MiXCR; each CDR3 protein has one entry. Of about 330,000 distinct CDR3 sequences listed, approximately 4% were seen once; the top ten hold under 30%. Source: PBMCs, taken 5 days after the yellow fever booster vaccination. This TCR derives from a man aged 18 to 29 who received the YFV17D yellow fever vaccine.

The CDR3, as DNA: TGTGCCAGCAGCCCAAGTCCCTTTGGTGAGCAGTACGTC. It translates to CASSPSPFGEQYV. J is TRBJ2-7 and V is TRBV3-1; D is undetermined. This CDR3 has 13 residues. CDR1 and CDR2 from the germline V gene are LGHDT and YNNKEL (reference sequence). V was clipped by 4 bases and J by 7 bases, with 14 bases between them.